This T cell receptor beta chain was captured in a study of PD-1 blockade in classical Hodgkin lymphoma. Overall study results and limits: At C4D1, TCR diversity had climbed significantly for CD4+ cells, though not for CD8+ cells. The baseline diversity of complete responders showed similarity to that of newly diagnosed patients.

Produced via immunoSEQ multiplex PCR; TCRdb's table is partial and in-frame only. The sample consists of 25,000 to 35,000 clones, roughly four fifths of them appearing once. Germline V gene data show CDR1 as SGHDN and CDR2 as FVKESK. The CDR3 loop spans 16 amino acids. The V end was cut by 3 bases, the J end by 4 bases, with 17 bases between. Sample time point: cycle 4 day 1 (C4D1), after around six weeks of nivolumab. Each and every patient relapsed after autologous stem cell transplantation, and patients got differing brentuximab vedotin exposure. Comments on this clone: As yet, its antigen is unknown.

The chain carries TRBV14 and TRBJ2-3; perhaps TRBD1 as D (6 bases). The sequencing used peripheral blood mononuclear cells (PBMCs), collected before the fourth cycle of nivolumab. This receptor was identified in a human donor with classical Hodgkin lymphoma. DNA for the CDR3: TGTGCCAGCAGCCAGAGGTTTATCAGGGGTGCAGATACGCAGTATTTT. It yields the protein CASSQRFIRGADTQYF.